The 16 T cell receptor beta chains below come from one sample, sequenced in a study of shared clonotypes between healthy human individuals. Repertoires were generated with immunoSEQ multiplex PCR, while TCRdb's copy carries only in-frame clones and drops some. The data hold 650,000 to 800,000 clones, with 55% to 80% observed a single time. Sample: memory CD4+ T cells sorted from blood. The subset: CD45RA-negative fraction. The receptors originated from a woman in her twenties or thirties in good health.

On this clone itself: Other DNA sequences from this sample encode an identical CDR3 as well. The gene calls are TRBV27 and TRBJ2-3, with D perhaps matching TRBD2 (5 bases). CDR1 is MNHEY, CDR2 SMNVEV, per germline (reference sequence). Between the trimmed V and J ends, which lost 6 bases and 3 bases, there was a span of 16 bases. There are 15 residues in the CDR3. Here the CDR3 DNA reads TGTGCCAGCAGCCCTTTGGCGGGCGGAACAGATACGCAGTATTTT. The encoded protein is CASSPLAGGTDTQYF.

This chain uses TRBV18 with TRBJ2-3; 12 nucleotides agree with TRBD1. J gave up 4 bases and V 3 bases, and 8 bases lay outside the gene matches. Germline loops: CDR1 KGHSH, CDR2 LQKENI. The CDR3 loop spans 17 amino acids. The CDR3 here is CASSPGIGTGGADTQYF. In DNA form, the CDR3 reads TGTGCCAGCTCACCCGGCATCGGGACAGGGGGCGCAGATACGCAGTATTTT.

There are a few counts of this clone. The CDR3, as DNA: TGTGCCAGCAGCTTAGATCTTGGACTCGGAGCTTTCTTT. Amino acids: CASSLDLGLGAFF. The genes are TRBV11-2 and TRBJ1-1, with D uncertain. Germline V CDR1 and CDR2: SGHAT, FQNNGV. V was cut by 0 bases and J by 10 bases, with 12 bases left in between. The CDR3 totals 13 residues. The full variable domain, with the rest looked up from reference TRBV11-2 and TRBJ1-1, is EAGVAQSPRYKIIEKRQSVAFWCNPISGHATLYWYQQILGQGPKLLIQFQNNGVVDDSQLPKDRFSAERLKGVDSTLKIQPAKLEDSAVYLCASSLDLGLGAFFGQGTRLTVV.

The genes are TRBV19 and TRBJ1-3; 8 bases map to TRBD1. CDR1 LNHDA and CDR2 SQIVND come from the germline V gene (reference sequence). The CDR3 loop spans 17 amino acids. V shed 5 bases, J shed 3 bases, and the junction held 12 bases outside the gene matches. The CDR3 spells CASSSRQGKMFGNTIYF. Written as DNA, the CDR3 is TGTGCCAGTAGTTCCCGACAGGGGAAGATGTTTGGAAACACCATATATTTT.

The V call is TRBV5-4, the J call TRBJ2-2; D is unclear. The CDR3 runs to 12 residues. The V gene's germline CDR1 is SGHNT and CDR2 YYREEE (reference sequence). The V gene lost 2 bases and the J gene lost 4 bases, with 3 bases spanning the gap. The CDR3 coding sequence is TGTGCCAGCAGCTTCTTCACCGGGGAGCTGTTTTTT. Its protein is CASSFFTGELFF. Full variable domain (outside the CDR3, taken from reference TRBV5-4 and TRBJ2-2): ETGVTQSPTHLIKTRGQQVTLRCSSQSGHNTVSWYQQALGQGPQFIFQYYREEENGRGNFPPRFSGLQFPNYSSELNVNALELDDSALYLCASSFFTGELFFGEGSRLTVL.

V usage is TRBV28 and J usage is TRBJ1-3; TRBD1 matches 10 bases. In germline, CDR1 is MDHEN, CDR2 SYDVKM. The ends lost 6 bases at V and 4 bases at J; junction bases unmatched: 9. This CDR3 comprises 16 residues. This CDR3 is CASRPPTGGAGNTIYF. The CDR3 DNA sequence: TGTGCCAGCAGACCTCCGACAGGGGGCGCCGGAAACACCATATATTTT.

The V and J genes are TRBV7-2 and TRBJ2-5, with D perhaps TRBD1 (5 bases). The J call is uncertain, as TRBJ2-7 better fits the DNA end. This CDR3 spans 15 amino acids. Germline V CDR1 and CDR2: SGHTA, FQGNSA. CDR3 coding DNA: TGTGCCAGCAGCCAAGGCACAGGCCTCCCCTACGAGCAGTACTTC. Encoded protein: CASSQGTGLPYEQYF.

Regarding this clone: One end of the junction is discordant with germline, which a read error may explain. CDR3 sequence (DNA): TGTGCCAGCAGCTCGGGACTAGCGGGAGTCTCCCACGAGCAGTACTTC. The encoded protein is CASSSGLAGVSHEQYF. The chain has TRBV7-9 and TRBJ2-5; TRBD2 matches at 14 bases. Judging by the DNA end, TRBJ2-7 fits better; the J call may be wrong. The CDR3 has 16 amino acids. Germline CDR1 and CDR2: SEHNR and FQNEAQ (reference sequence).

The chain combines TRBV5-1 with TRBJ2-3, with D possibly TRBD1 on 6 matching bases. V was pared by 4 bases and J by 4 bases, with 19 bases between. CDR3 length: 16 residues. The germline gives CDR1 SGHRS, CDR2 YFSETQ. The CDR3 sequence is CASSVTGRRTADTQYF. The DNA for the CDR3 is TGCGCCAGCAGCGTGACAGGCCGACGGACAGCAGATACGCAGTATTTT.

The gene calls are TRBV5-1 and TRBJ2-1, with a weak D call TRBD2 (9 bases). Trimming cost V 4 bases and J 8 bases, with 22 bases left between them. CDR1 and CDR2 (germline): SGHRS, YFSETQ. CDR3 length: 16 amino acids. CDR3 sequence (DNA): TGCGCCAGCAGCCCGGCGGTGCTAGCGGGACAGGATGAGCAGTTCTTC. Amino acid sequence: CASSPAVLAGQDEQFF.

The chain combines TRBV7-9 with TRBJ2-1; no clear D. With 3 bases removed from V and 4 bases from J, the gap between germline ends came to 16 bases. The CDR3 runs 16 residues. CDR1 SEHNR and CDR2 FQNEAQ come from the germline V gene (reference sequence). CDR3 bases: TGTGCCAGCAGCTTGAGAACGGGCTCACCTTACAATGAGCAGTTCTTC. Translating gives CASSLRTGSPYNEQFF.

V gene TRBV14 combines with J gene TRBJ1-2; D not certain. Germline CDR1 SGHDN, CDR2 FVKESK. The V end was cut by 3 bases, the J end by 2 bases, with 7 bases between. This CDR3 comprises 13 residues. CDR3 DNA sequence: TGTGCCAGCAGCCAGGGCACCAACTATGGCTACACCTTC. Residues: CASSQGTNYGYTF.

In its sample, this clone was seen once. The genes are TRBV27 and TRBJ2-7; D is perhaps TRBD2 (5 bases). This CDR3 spans 13 amino acids. V gave up 4 bases and J gave up 2 bases, with 9 bases separating them. Germline V gene sequence: CDR1 MNHEY, CDR2 SMNVEV (reference sequence). The CDR3 is CASSWRATYEQYF. The CDR3 bases are TGTGCCAGCAGTTGGCGGGCGACCTACGAGCAGTACTTC.

The genes are TRBV14 and TRBJ1-5; D unclear. There are 17 residues in the CDR3. Between the trimmed V and J ends, which lost 4 bases and 0 bases, there was a span of 16 bases. The germline V gene encodes CDR1 SGHDN and CDR2 FVKESK. CDR3 DNA sequence: TGTGCCAGCAGCCTCAAGATAATATACTATAGCAATCAGCCCCAGCATTTT. It is translated as CASSLKIIYYSNQPQHF.

The rearrangement uses TRBV29-1 and TRBJ1-4; no firm D call. Per germline, CDR1 SQVTM and CDR2 ANQGSEA. Between the trimmed V and J ends, which lost 4 bases and 0 bases, there was a span of 6 bases. The CDR3 sequence is 13 residues long. The CDR3 region is CSVVTATNEKLFF. CDR3 in DNA: TGCAGCGTTGTGACCGCAACTAATGAAAAACTGTTTTTT. The full variable domain, with the rest looked up from reference TRBV29-1 and TRBJ1-4, is SAVISQKPSRDICQRGTSLTIQCQVDSQVTMMFWYRQQPGQSLTLIATANQGSEATYESGFVIDKFPISRPNLTFSTLTVSNMSPEDSSIYLCSVVTATNEKLFFGSGTQLSVL.

The rearrangement links TRBV5-1 to TRBJ1-2; possible D gene TRBD1, 5 bases. Deletions cut 0 bases from V and 0 bases from J, with 12 bases between. CDR1 SGHRS and CDR2 YFSETQ come from the germline V gene. The CDR3 contains 16 residues. CDR3 nucleotide sequence: TGCGCCAGCAGCTTGGCCCCCGCAGGGTCTAACTATGGCTACACCTTC. Translation gives CASSLAPAGSNYGYTF.